These 7 T cell receptor beta chains originate from one sample sequenced in a study of blood T cell repertoires in COVID-19 (dated by TCRdb to 2020 to 2021). Library construction relied on the immunoSEQ multiplex PCR assay. The clones in this table, taken by TCRdb from immuneACCESS, are in-frame only. Not every clone is retained; where verified, under half of the shortfall comes from an unresolved V gene, and the cause of the rest is unknown. Across this sample there are tens of thousands of clones, with about 94% seen only once. In total, the top ten clones hold roughly 3.7% of the sample. Sequencing was carried out using peripheral blood. Source of these receptors: a human donor with active COVID-19. The donor label of this sample is uncertain.

This chain links TRBV27 with TRBJ2-2; D is unclear. Germline values: CDR1 MNHEY, CDR2 SMNVEV (reference sequence). V lost 5 bases and J lost 2, with 9 bases in between. The CDR3 totals 14 residues. In DNA, the CDR3 is TGTGCCAGCAGTGAAGCTGGTAACACCGGGGAGCTGTTTTTT. It codes for CASSEAGNTGELFF.

This clone was picked up a small number of times. The chain couples TRBV6-1 to TRBJ1-4, with TRBD1 matching 12 bases. With 4 bases clipped from V and 0 bases from J, the junction kept 6 bases outside the gene matches. From germline, CDR1 is MNHNS and CDR2 SASEGT. The CDR3 is made up of 18 amino acids. The CDR3 loop reads CASSARDRGLATNEKLFF. DNA for the CDR3: TGTGCCAGCAGTGCCCGGGACAGGGGGCTTGCAACTAATGAAAAACTGTTTTTT.

The V gene is TRBV6-5, the J gene TRBJ2-3, with 9 positions matching TRBD2. J gave up 2 bases and V 6 bases, and 3 bases lay outside the gene matches. There are 14 residues in the CDR3. Germline assignment: CDR1 MNHEY and CDR2 SVGAGI. The CDR3 DNA sequence: TGTGCCAGCAGACTAGCGGGCTCCACAGATACGCAGTATTTT. Amino acid sequence: CASRLAGSTDTQYF.

This rearrangement joins TRBV9 to TRBJ2-1, with TRBD1 identical over 8 bases. The V gene end was trimmed by 4 bases and the J gene end by 11 bases; junction bases not matched to a gene: 14. Germline CDR1 reads SGDLS; CDR2 reads YYNGEE. This CDR3 is 15 amino acids long. The CDR3 DNA follows: TGTGCCAGCAGCACCCGACAGGGGCTAAGCGCCCAGCAGTTCTTC. The encoded protein is CASSTRQGLSAQQFF.

The chain is built from TRBV21-1 and TRBJ1-2; the listed D gene, TRBD1, was not tested against the DNA. TRBV21-1 is a pseudogene segment. This CDR3 is 15 amino acids long. CDR3 sequence reads: CASSKGDRVHYGYTF. The DNA of the CDR3 is TGTGCCAGCAGCAAAGGGGACAGGGTGCACTATGGCTACACCTTC.

The V and J genes are TRBV2 and TRBJ2-2; TRBD2 matches at 8 bases. The J segment lost 6 bases and the V segment lost 8 bases, leaving 5 bases of the junction unmatched. This CDR3 has 13 residues. CDR1 SNHLY and CDR2 FYNNEI come from the germline V gene. CDR3 protein: CASGGTSAGELFF. In nucleotides, the CDR3 is TGTGCCAGCGGCGGGACTAGTGCCGGGGAGCTGTTTTTT.

The rearrangement joins TRBV6-1 to TRBJ2-5; 9 nucleotides line up with TRBD1. V gave up 3 bases and J gave up 3 bases; unmatched junction bases: 5. The germline V gene has CDR1 MNHNS and CDR2 SASEGT. CDR3 length equals 15 residues. CDR3 DNA sequence: TGTGCCAGCAGTGATCGGGACAGGGAGAAAGAGACCCAGTACTTC. It is translated as CASSDRDREKETQYF.